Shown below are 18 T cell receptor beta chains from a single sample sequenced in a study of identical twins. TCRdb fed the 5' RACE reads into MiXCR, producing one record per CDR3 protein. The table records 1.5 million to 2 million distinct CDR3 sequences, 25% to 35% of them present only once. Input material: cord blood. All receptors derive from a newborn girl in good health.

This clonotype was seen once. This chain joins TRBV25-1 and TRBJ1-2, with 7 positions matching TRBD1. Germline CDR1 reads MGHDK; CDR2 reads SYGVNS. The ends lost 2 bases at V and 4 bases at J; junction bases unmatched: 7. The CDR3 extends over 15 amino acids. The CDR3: CASSEVGRGLYGYTF. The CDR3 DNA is TGTGCCAGCAGTGAAGTCGGGAGGGGGCTCTATGGCTACACCTTC.

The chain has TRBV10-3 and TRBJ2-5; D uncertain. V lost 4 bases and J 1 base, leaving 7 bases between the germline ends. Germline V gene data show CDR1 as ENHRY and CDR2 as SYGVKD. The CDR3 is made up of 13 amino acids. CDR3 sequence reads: CAISAAVQETQYF. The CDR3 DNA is TGTGCCATCAGTGCGGCAGTCCAAGAGACCCAGTACTTC.

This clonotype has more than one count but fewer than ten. The DNA for the CDR3 is TGCGCCAGCAGCCAAGAATGGTGGAGACTAGACCCCACCTACGAGCAGTACTTC. Protein product: CASSQEWWRLDPTYEQYF. V and J are TRBV4-1 and TRBJ2-7; weak D call: TRBD2 (6 bases). CDR3 size: 18 residues. CDR1 and CDR2 from the germline V gene are MGHRA and YSYEKL. The ends were cut back, 0 bases at V and 2 bases at J, with 20 bases in the middle.

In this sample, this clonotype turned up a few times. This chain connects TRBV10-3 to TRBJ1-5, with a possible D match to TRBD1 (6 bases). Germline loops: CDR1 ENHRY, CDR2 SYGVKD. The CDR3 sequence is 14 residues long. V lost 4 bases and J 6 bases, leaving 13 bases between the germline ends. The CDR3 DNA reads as TGTGCCATCAGTGGGGGGCTGGAGGGTCAGCCCCAGCATTTT. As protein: CAISGGLEGQPQHF.

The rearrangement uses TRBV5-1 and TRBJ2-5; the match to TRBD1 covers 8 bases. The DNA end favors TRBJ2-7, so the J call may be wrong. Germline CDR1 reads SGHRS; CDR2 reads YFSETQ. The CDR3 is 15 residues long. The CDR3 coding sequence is TGCGCCAGCAGCATAGGACAGGGACAGTACTACGAGCAGTACTTC. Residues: CASSIGQGQYYEQYF.

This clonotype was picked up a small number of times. Here the CDR3 reads CASSLVSRNDGYTF. CDR3 DNA: TGTGCCAGCAGCTTAGTTTCCAGGAATGATGGCTACACCTTC. The chain carries TRBV11-1 and TRBJ1-2; D is unclear. The germline V gene encodes CDR1 SGHAT and CDR2 FQDESV (reference sequence). The length of the CDR3 is 14 residues. V lost 1 base, J lost 6 bases, and 12 bases lay in between.

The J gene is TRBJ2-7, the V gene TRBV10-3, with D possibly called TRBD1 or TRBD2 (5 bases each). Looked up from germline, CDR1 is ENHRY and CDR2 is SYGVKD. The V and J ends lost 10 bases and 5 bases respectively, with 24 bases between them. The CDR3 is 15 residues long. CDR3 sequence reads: CATDLGRDLRDEQYF. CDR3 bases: TGTGCCACCGACCTGGGACGGGACCTTAGGGACGAGCAGTACTTC.

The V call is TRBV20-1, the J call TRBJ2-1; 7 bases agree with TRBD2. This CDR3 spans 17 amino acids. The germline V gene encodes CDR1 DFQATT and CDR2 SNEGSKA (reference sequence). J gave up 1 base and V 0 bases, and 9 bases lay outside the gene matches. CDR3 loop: CSARDFGGGRSYNEQFF. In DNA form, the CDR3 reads TGCAGTGCTAGAGATTTTGGAGGCGGGAGATCCTACAATGAGCAGTTCTTC.

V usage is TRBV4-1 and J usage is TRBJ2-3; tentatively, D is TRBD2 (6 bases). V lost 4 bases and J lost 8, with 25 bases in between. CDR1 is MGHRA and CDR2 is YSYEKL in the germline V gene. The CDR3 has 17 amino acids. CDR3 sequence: CASSPQGGTWGSGTQYF. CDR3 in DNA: TGCGCCAGCAGCCCCCAAGGCGGGACGTGGGGATCCGGTACGCAGTATTTT.

CDR3 in amino acids: CAISPWGTGNTEAFF. The DNA of the CDR3 is TGTGCCATCAGTCCCTGGGGAACGGGGAACACTGAAGCTTTCTTT. The chain uses TRBV10-3 and TRBJ1-1; D not resolved. CDR1 and CDR2 (germline): ENHRY, SYGVKD. V shed 5 bases and J shed 1 base, with 14 bases lying between them. This CDR3 spans 15 amino acids.

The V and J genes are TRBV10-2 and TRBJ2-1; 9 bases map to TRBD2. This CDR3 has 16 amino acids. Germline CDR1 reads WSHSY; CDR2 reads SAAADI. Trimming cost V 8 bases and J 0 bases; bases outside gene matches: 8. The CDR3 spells CASVSLAGSSYNEQFF. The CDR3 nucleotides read TGCGCCAGCGTTTCGCTAGCGGGGAGCTCCTACAATGAGCAGTTCTTC.

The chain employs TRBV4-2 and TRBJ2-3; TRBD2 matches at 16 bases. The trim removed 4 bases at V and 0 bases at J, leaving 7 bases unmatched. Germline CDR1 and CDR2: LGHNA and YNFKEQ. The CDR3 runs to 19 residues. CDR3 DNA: TGTGCCAGCAGCCGGTCCGGGACTAGCGGGAGGGCCAGCACAGATACGCAGTATTTT. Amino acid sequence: CASSRSGTSGRASTDTQYF.

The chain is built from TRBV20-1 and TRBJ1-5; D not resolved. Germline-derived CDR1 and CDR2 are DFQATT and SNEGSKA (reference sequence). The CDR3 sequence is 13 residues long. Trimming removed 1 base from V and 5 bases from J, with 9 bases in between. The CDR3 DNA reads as TGCAGTGCTAGAGGACCCAGTGATCAGCCCCAGCATTTT. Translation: CSARGPSDQPQHF.

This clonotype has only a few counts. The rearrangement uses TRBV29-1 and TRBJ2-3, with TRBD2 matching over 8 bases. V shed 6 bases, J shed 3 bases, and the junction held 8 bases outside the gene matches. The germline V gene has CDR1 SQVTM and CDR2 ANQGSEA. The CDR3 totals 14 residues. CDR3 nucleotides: TGCAGCGTCGTAAGCGGGAGAGAGACAGATACGCAGTATTTT. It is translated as CSVVSGRETDTQYF.

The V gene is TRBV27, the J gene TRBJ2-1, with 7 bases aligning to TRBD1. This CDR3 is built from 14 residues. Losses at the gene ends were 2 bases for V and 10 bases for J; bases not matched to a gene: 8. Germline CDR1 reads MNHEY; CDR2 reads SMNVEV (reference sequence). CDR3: CASSLPDRTYEQFF. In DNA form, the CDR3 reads TGTGCCAGCAGTTTACCGGACAGGACCTACGAGCAGTTCTTC.

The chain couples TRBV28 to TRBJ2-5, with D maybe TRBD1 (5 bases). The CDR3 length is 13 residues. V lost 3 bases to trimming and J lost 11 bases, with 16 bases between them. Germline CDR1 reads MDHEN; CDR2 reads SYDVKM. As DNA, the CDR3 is TGTGCCAGCAGTTTCCCACAGGAGACTGAGCAGTACTTC. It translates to CASSFPQETEQYF.

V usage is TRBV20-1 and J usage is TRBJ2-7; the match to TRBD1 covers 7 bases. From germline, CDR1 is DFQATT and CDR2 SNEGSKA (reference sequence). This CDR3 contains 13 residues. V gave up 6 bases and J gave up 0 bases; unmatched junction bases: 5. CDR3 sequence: CSAPRDSSYEQYF. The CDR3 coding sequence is TGCAGTGCCCCGAGGGACAGCTCCTACGAGCAGTACTTC.

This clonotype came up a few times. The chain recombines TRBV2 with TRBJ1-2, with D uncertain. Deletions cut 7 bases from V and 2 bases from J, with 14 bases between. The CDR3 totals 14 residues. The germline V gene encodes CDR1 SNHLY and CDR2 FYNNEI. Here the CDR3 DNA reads TGTGCCAGCAAGGGCAGGTTTTGGAACTATGGCTACACCTTC. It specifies CASKGRFWNYGYTF.